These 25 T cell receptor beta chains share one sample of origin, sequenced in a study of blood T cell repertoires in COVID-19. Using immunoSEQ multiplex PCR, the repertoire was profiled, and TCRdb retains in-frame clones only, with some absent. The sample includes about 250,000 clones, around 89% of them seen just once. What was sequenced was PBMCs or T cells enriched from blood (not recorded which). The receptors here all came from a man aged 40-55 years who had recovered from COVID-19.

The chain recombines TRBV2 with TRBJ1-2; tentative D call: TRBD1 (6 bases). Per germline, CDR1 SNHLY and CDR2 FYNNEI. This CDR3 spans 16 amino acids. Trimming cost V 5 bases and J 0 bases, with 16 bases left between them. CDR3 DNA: TGTGCCAGCAGTCCCTATGGGGGCCCAACTAACTATGGCTACACCTTC. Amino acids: CASSPYGGPTNYGYTF.

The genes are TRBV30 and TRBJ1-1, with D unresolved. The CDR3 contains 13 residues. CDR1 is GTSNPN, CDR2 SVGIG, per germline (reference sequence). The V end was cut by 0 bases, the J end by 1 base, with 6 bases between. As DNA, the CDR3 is TGTGCCTGGAGTGTACATGCGAACACTGAAGCTTTCTTT. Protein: CAWSVHANTEAFF.

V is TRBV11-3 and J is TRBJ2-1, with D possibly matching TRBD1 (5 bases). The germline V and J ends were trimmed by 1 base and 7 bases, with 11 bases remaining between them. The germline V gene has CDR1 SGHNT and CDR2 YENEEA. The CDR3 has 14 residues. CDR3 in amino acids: CASSLGPRVNEQFF. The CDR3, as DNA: TGTGCCAGCAGCTTAGGGCCCAGGGTGAATGAGCAGTTCTTC.

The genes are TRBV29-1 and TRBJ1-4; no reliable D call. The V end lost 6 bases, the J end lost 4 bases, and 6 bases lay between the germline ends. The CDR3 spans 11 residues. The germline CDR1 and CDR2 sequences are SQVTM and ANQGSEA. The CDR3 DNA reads TGCAGCGTCGAGATTAATGAAAAACTGTTTTTT. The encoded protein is CSVEINEKLFF.

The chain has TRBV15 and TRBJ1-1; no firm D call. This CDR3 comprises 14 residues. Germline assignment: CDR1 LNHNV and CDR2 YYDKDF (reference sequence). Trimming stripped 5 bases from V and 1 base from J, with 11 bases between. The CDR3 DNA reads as TGTGCCACCAGCCGACTTGGTGGGAACACTGAAGCTTTCTTT. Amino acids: CATSRLGGNTEAFF. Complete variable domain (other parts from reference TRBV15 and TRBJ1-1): DAMVIQNPRYQVTQFGKPVTLSCSQTLNHNVMYWYQQKSSQAPKLLFHYYDKDFNNEADTPDNFQSRRPNTSFCFLDIRSPGLGDTAMYLCATSRLGGNTEAFFGQGTRLTVV.

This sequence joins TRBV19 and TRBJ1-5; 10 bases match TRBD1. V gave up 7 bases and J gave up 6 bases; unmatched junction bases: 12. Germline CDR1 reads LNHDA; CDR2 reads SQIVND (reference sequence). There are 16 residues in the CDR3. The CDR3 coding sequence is TGTGCCAGTACCCCCGGGGGACAGGGGTATGGTCAGCCCCAGCATTTT. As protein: CASTPGGQGYGQPQHF.

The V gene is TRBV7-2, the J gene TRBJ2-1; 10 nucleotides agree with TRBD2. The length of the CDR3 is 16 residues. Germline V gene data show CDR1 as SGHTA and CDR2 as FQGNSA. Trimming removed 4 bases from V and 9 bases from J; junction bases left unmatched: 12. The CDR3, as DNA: TGTGCCAGCAGCTCCCGTACTAGCGGGGTGGCAGTTGAGCAGTTCTTC. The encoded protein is CASSSRTSGVAVEQFF.

The CDR3 DNA follows: TGCGCCAGCAGCTTGTCGCTAGCGGGAGGGCCGGTCGGTTTATACGAGCAGTACTTC. Translating gives CASSLSLAGGPVGLYEQYF. This chain uses TRBV5-1 with TRBJ2-7; 12 bases fit TRBD2. The V segment lost 1 base and the J segment 4 bases; nucleotides outside the gene matches: 15. The CDR3 has 19 residues. Looked up from germline, CDR1 is SGHRS and CDR2 is YFSETQ.

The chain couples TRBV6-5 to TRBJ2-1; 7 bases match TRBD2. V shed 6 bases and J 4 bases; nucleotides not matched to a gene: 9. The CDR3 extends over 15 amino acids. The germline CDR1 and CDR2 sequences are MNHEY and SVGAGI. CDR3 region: CASSGVLAEYNEQFF. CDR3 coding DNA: TGTGCCAGCAGCGGAGTCCTAGCGGAATACAATGAGCAGTTCTTC.

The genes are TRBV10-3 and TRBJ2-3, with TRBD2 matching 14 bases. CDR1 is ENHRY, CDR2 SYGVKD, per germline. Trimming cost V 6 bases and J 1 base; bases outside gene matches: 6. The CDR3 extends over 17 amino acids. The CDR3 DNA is TGTGCCATCAGACCGGGACTAGCGGGGGAGGGCACAGATACGCAGTATTTT. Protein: CAIRPGLAGEGTDTQYF.

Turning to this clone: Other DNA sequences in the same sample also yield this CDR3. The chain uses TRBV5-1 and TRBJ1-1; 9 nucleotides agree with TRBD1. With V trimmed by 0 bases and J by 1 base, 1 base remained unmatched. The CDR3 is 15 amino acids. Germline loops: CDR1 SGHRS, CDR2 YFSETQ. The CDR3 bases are TGCGCCAGCAGCTTGGGGGGACAGGGGAACACTGAAGCTTTCTTT. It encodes CASSLGGQGNTEAFF.

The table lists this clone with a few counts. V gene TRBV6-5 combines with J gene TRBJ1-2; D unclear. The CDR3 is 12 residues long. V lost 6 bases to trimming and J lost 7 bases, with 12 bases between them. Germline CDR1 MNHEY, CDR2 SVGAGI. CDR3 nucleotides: TGTGCCAGCAGACTACGGGAGGGTGGCTACACCTTC. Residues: CASRLREGGYTF.

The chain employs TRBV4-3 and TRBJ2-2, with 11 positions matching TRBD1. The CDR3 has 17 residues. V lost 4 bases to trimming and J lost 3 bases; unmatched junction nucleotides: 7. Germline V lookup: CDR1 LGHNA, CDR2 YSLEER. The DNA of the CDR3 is TGCGCCAGCAGCCTTCTGGGGGGACAGGGGGACACCGGGGAGCTGTTTTTT. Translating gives CASSLLGGQGDTGELFF.

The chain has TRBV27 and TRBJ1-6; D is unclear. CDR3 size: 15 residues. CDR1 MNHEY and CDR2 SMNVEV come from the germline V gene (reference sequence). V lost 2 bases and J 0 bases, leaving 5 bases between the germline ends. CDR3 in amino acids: CASSLGSSYNSPLHF. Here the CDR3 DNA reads TGTGCCAGCAGTTTAGGGAGCTCCTATAATTCACCCCTCCACTTT.

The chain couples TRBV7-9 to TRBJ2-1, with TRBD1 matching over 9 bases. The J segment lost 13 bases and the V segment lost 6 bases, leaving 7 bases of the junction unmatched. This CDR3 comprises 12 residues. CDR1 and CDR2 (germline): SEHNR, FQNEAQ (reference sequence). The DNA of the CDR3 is TGTGCCAGCAGTACTGGGACAGGGCCTCAGTTCTTC. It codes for CASSTGTGPQFF.

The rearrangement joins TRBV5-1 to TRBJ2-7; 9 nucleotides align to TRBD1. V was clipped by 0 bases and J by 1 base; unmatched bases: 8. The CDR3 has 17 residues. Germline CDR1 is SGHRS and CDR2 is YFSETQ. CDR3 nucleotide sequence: TGCGCCAGCAGCTTGGGCCACTGGGGACAGGGATCCTACGAGCAGTACTTC. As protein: CASSLGHWGQGSYEQYF. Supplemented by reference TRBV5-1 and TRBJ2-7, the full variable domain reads KAGVTQTPRYLIKTRGQQVTLSCSPISGHRSVSWYQQTPGQGLQFLFEYFSETQRNKGNFPGRFSGRQFSNSRSEMNVSTLELGDSALYLCASSLGHWGQGSYEQYFGPGTRLTVT.

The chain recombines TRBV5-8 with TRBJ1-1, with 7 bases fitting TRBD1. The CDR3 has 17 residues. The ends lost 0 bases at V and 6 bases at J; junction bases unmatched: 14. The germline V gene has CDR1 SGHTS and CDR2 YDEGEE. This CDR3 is CASSLVGGRRDWSEAFF. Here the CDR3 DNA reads TGTGCCAGCAGCTTGGTAGGGGGCAGGCGGGACTGGTCTGAAGCTTTCTTT.

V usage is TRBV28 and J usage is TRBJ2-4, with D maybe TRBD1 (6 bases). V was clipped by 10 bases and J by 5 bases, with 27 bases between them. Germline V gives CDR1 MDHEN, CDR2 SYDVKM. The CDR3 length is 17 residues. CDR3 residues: CATPSTLGDSGENIQYF. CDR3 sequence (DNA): TGTGCCACCCCGTCGACCCTAGGCGATTCAGGGGAAAACATTCAGTACTTC.

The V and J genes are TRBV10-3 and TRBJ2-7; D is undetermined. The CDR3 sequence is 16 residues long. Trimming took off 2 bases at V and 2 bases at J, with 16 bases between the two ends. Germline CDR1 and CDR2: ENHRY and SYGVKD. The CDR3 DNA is TGTGCCATCAGTGAGGAATCTGGTGAGGCGGCCTACGAGCAGTACTTC. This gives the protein CAISEESGEAAYEQYF.

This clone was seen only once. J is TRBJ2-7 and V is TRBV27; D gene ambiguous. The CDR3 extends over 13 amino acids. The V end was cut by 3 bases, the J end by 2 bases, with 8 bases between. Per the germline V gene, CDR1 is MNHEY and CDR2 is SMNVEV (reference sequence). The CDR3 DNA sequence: TGTGCCAGCAGTTTCGGGTCCCCCTACGAGCAGTACTTC. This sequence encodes CASSFGSPYEQYF.

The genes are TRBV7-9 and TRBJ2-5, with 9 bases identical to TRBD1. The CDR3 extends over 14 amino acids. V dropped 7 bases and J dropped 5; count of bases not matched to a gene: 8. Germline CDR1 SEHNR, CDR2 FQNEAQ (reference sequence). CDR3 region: CASNPGTGSETQYF. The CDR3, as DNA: TGTGCCAGCAACCCGGGGACAGGGTCGGAGACCCAGTACTTC.

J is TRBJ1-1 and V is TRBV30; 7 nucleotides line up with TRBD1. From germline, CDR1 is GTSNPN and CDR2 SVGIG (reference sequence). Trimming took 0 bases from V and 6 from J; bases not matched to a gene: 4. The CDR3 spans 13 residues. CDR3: CAWSVQGIPEAFF. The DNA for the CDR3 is TGTGCCTGGAGTGTACAGGGGATCCCTGAAGCTTTCTTT. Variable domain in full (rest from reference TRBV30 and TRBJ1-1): SQTIHQWPATLVQPVGSPLSLECTVEGTSNPNLYWYRQAAGRGLQLLFYSVGIGQISSEVPQNLSASRPQDRQFILSSKKLLLSDSGFYLCAWSVQGIPEAFFGQGTRLTVV.

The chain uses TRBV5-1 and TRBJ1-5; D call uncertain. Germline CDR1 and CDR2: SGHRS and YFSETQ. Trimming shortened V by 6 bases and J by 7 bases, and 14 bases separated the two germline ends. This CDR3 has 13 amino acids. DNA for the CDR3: TGCGCCAGCACCCTAAGTTGGTCCCAGCCCCAGCATTTT. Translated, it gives CASTLSWSQPQHF.

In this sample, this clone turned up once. CDR3 amino acids: CASKSPRGPNTEAFF. CDR3 nucleotides: TGTGCCAGCAAAAGCCCCAGGGGGCCGAACACTGAAGCTTTCTTT. The chain joins TRBV25-1 to TRBJ1-1; 8 bases line up with TRBD1. J was trimmed by 1 base and V by 7 bases; bases with no gene match: 8. The CDR3 length is 15 residues. Germline-derived CDR1 and CDR2 are MGHDK and SYGVNS.

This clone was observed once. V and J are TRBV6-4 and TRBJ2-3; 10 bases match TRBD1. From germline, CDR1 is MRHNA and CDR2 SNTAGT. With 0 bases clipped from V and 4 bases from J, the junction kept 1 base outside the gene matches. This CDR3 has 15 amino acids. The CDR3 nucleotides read TGTGCCAGCAGTGACTCGACAGGGGGCCCAGATACGCAGTATTTT. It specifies CASSDSTGGPDTQYF.